These 21 T cell receptor beta chains came from one sample sequenced in a study of blood T cell repertoires in COVID-19. Here immunoSEQ multiplex PCR was the method, and the copy in TCRdb shows in-frame clones only, minus some. The profile shows some 260,000 clones, approximately 84% of them singletons. The sample consisted of PBMCs or T cells enriched from blood (not recorded which). These receptors originate from a man between 40 and 49 years old who had recovered from COVID-19.

The chain joins TRBV20-1 to TRBJ2-1; 8 bases map to TRBD1. Trimming removed 3 bases from V and 8 bases from J; junction bases left unmatched: 18. The CDR3 runs 17 residues. Germline assignment: CDR1 DFQATT and CDR2 SNEGSKA (reference sequence). The CDR3 reads CSASRLRGPPFVDEQFF. The CDR3 nucleotides read TGCAGTGCTAGTCGTCTCAGGGGGCCGCCCTTTGTAGATGAGCAGTTCTTC.

The rearrangement links TRBV10-3 to TRBJ1-3; 7 bases align to TRBD1. Trimming cost V 6 bases and J 1 base; bases outside gene matches: 9. Germline V lookup: CDR1 ENHRY, CDR2 SYGVKD. The CDR3 is 16 residues long. The CDR3 loop reads CAIRGTEISSGNTIYF. The CDR3 nucleotides read TGTGCCATCAGGGGGACAGAAATTTCTTCTGGAAACACCATATATTTT.

V usage is TRBV3-1 (or the pseudogene TRBV3-2) and J usage is TRBJ1-1; TRBD1 matches 9 bases. J was trimmed by 6 bases and V by 0 bases; bases with no gene match: 5. This CDR3 is built from 15 residues. Germline V gene lookup returns CDR1 LGHDT and CDR2 YNNKEL (reference sequence). The CDR3 DNA follows: TGTGCCAGCAGCCAAGAGGACAGGGGCTCCCCTGAAGCTTTCTTT. Encoded protein: CASSQEDRGSPEAFF.

The rearrangement uses TRBV7-2 and TRBJ2-7; a weak D match, TRBD2 (6 bases). The germline CDR1 and CDR2 sequences are SGHTA and FQGNSA. V was cut by 1 base and J by 2 bases, with 15 bases left in between. This CDR3 spans 16 amino acids. The CDR3 DNA sequence: TGTGCCAGCAGCTTAGGCCCCCCGTGGGAGGCCTACGAGCAGTACTTC. Its protein product is CASSLGPPWEAYEQYF.

The V gene is TRBV5-4, the J gene TRBJ2-3, with 9 positions matching TRBD2. CDR3 length: 18 residues. Germline-derived CDR1 and CDR2 are SGHNT and YYREEE (reference sequence). J lost 0 bases, V lost 0 bases, and 8 bases had no gene match. The CDR3 sequence: CASSLDLAGITSTDTQYF. In nucleotides, the CDR3 is TGTGCCAGCAGCTTGGACCTAGCGGGGATAACTAGCACAGATACGCAGTATTTT.

This clone came up once. The rearrangement links TRBV27 to TRBJ1-3; 9 bases match TRBD1. The germline V gene encodes CDR1 MNHEY and CDR2 SMNVEV (reference sequence). The CDR3 runs 15 residues. The trim removed 3 bases at V and 2 bases at J, leaving 2 bases unmatched. The CDR3 nucleotides read TGTGCCAGCAGTTTTCACAGGGGGCCTGGAAACACCATATATTTT. This gives the protein CASSFHRGPGNTIYF.

The chain recombines TRBV6-5 with TRBJ1-2; no definite D call. Germline CDR1 MNHEY, CDR2 SVGAGI. V dropped 2 bases and J dropped 8 bases, with 12 bases sitting between them. This CDR3 is 13 amino acids long. CDR3 nucleotide sequence: TGTGCCAGCAGTTACCTTTCAGGTTTAGGCTACACCTTC. This encodes CASSYLSGLGYTF.

The chain is built from TRBV19 and TRBJ1-3; D remains ambiguous. The V gene's germline CDR1 is LNHDA and CDR2 SQIVND (reference sequence). CDR3 length: 14 amino acids. V lost 7 bases to trimming and J lost 8 bases, with 18 bases between them. CDR3 sequence: CASNEQSGADTIYF. CDR3 DNA sequence: TGTGCCAGTAACGAGCAGAGTGGTGCGGACACCATATATTTT.

The V call is TRBV27, the J call TRBJ2-1; the match to TRBD2 covers 8 bases. Germline CDR1 and CDR2: MNHEY and SMNVEV (reference sequence). The CDR3 has 16 amino acids. J was trimmed by 4 bases and V by 1 base; bases with no gene match: 6. DNA for the CDR3: TGTGCCAGCAGTTTATACGGGAGGGCCATATACAATGAGCAGTTCTTC. Protein: CASSLYGRAIYNEQFF.

The chain recombines TRBV5-8 with TRBJ1-2; 7 nucleotides match TRBD1. CDR1 SGHTS and CDR2 YDEGEE come from the germline V gene. The trim removed 4 bases at V and 2 bases at J, leaving 8 bases unmatched. There are 15 residues in the CDR3. CDR3 coding DNA: TGTGCCAGCAGCGAGGGACAGCCGCTGAACTATGGCTACACCTTC. Translation: CASSEGQPLNYGYTF.

The CDR3 coding sequence is TGTGCCAGCAGCCTGGGACAGGGGGCCGGTCAGCCCCAGCATTTT. Protein: CASSLGQGAGQPQHF. The genes are TRBV5-6 and TRBJ1-5; 12 bases are a match to TRBD1. The CDR3 loop spans 15 amino acids. Germline CDR1 and CDR2: SGHDT and YYEEEE. Trimming removed 4 bases from V and 6 bases from J; junction bases left unmatched: 5.

The V gene is TRBV28, the J gene TRBJ2-3, with 8 bases aligning to TRBD1. The CDR3 totals 18 residues. Trimming removed 5 bases from V and 2 bases from J; junction bases left unmatched: 15. From germline, CDR1 is MDHEN and CDR2 SYDVKM. In nucleotides, the CDR3 is TGTGCCAGCAGTACCGGGACAGGATTTTGGCGAGACACAGATACGCAGTATTTT. Its translation: CASSTGTGFWRDTDTQYF. The entire variable domain, with the rest obtained from reference TRBV28 and TRBJ2-3, is as follows: DVKVTQSSRYLVKRTGEKVFLECVQDMDHENMFWYRQDPGLGLRLIYFSYDVKMKEKGDIPEGYSVSREKKERFSLILESASTNQTSMYLCASSTGTGFWRDTDTQYFGPGTRLTVL.

The rearrangement uses TRBV9 and TRBJ2-1; 11 bases line up with TRBD1. CDR1 and CDR2 from the germline V gene are SGDLS and YYNGEE. Trimming at V came to 0 bases and at J to 6 bases, leaving 2 bases not matched to a gene. The CDR3 runs to 15 residues. The CDR3: CASSVDGTGGNEQFF. CDR3 bases: TGTGCCAGCAGCGTAGATGGGACAGGGGGCAATGAGCAGTTCTTC.

CDR3 coding DNA: TGTGCCAGCAGCCGAGAGGGACAGGCCTTAGGCTACACCTTC. Translated: CASSREGQALGYTF. The V call is TRBV7-9, the J call TRBJ1-2; 8 bases align to TRBD1. The CDR3 sequence is 14 residues long. J gave up 8 bases and V 5 bases, and 10 bases lay outside the gene matches. The germline gives CDR1 SEHNR, CDR2 FQNEAQ (reference sequence).

This sequence joins TRBV12-3 or TRBV12-4 and TRBJ1-1, with D uncertain. Trimming cost V 5 bases and J 3 bases, with 7 bases left between them. This CDR3 is built from 12 residues. The CDR3 reads CASSGEYTEAFF. The CDR3 region has the DNA TGTGCCAGCAGTGGGGAGTACACTGAAGCTTTCTTT.

This chain links TRBV9 with TRBJ1-1, with D possibly being TRBD1 (6 bases). The germline CDR1 and CDR2 sequences are SGDLS and YYNGEE. The CDR3 is made up of 15 amino acids. Trimming removed 4 bases from V and 4 bases from J, with 17 bases in between. DNA for the CDR3: TGTGCCAGCAGCCGGGAAGCAGGGGTAGGCACTGAAGCTTTCTTT. Translated: CASSREAGVGTEAFF.

This chain uses TRBV7-2 with TRBJ1-4, with 8 bases aligning to TRBD1. Germline values: CDR1 SGHTA, CDR2 FQGNSA. V was clipped by 2 bases and J by 3 bases; unmatched bases: 5. The CDR3 loop spans 16 amino acids. The CDR3 here is CASSLPQGASNEKLFF. The CDR3, as DNA: TGTGCCAGCAGCTTACCCCAGGGGGCGTCTAATGAAAAACTGTTTTTT.

The chain is built from TRBV7-6 and TRBJ2-1, with 9 bases identical to TRBD2. CDR3 length: 14 amino acids. Germline CDR1 is SGHVS and CDR2 is FNYEAQ. V trimming: 5 bases; J trimming: 8 bases; junction bases outside the gene matches: 7. Here the CDR3 DNA reads TGTGCCAGCAGCGTACTGACTAGCGGCGATGAGCAGTTCTTC. Translated, it gives CASSVLTSGDEQFF. Using reference TRBV7-6 and TRBJ2-1 for the parts outside the CDR3, the full variable domain is GAGVSQSPRYKVTKRGQDVALRCDPISGHVSLYWYRQALGQGPEFLTYFNYEAQQDKSGLPNDRFSAERPEGSISTLTIQRTEQRDSAMYRCASSVLTSGDEQFFGPGTRLTVL.

The J gene is TRBJ1-1, the V gene TRBV6-5; 8 bases align to TRBD1. Trimming removed 2 bases from V and 7 bases from J; junction bases left unmatched: 3. This CDR3 region has 13 residues. Germline lookup yields CDR1 MNHEY and CDR2 SVGAGI. Written as DNA, the CDR3 is TGTGCCAGCAGTTACCCCGACAGGGGTGAAGCTTTCTTT. Amino acid sequence: CASSYPDRGEAFF.

The chain is built from TRBV2 and TRBJ1-2, with 7 bases lining up with TRBD1. This CDR3 contains 16 residues. V shed 7 bases, J shed 4 bases, and the junction held 15 bases outside the gene matches. The germline V gene encodes CDR1 SNHLY and CDR2 FYNNEI. This CDR3 reads CASNSDRVGEVYGYTF. The CDR3 region has the DNA TGTGCCAGCAACTCAGACAGGGTGGGGGAGGTCTATGGCTACACCTTC.

The genes are TRBV19 and TRBJ2-1; TRBD2 matches 15 bases. Germline CDR1 reads LNHDA; CDR2 reads SQIVND (reference sequence). The CDR3 spans 17 residues. V was clipped by 7 bases and J by 4 bases; unmatched bases: 8. The CDR3 nucleotides read TGTGCCAGTAACACTGGACTAGCGGGAGGGCGGTACAATGAGCAGTTCTTC. It is translated as CASNTGLAGGRYNEQFF.